The 27 T cell receptor beta chains below were found in one sample sequenced in a study of shared clonotypes between healthy human individuals. TCRdb's copy holds only in-frame clones and misses some; the assay was immunoSEQ multiplex PCR. The top ten hold more than 9% of the sample, which has some 200,000 clones, around 63% seen once. The sequenced sample was memory CD4+ T cells sorted from blood. The subset denotes: CD45RA-negative fraction. These TCRs come from a man aged 30 to 39 in good health.

This clone appeared a few times. V and J are TRBV2 and TRBJ1-5, with 9 nucleotides matching TRBD1. With 6 bases clipped from V and 6 bases from J, the junction kept 6 bases outside the gene matches. CDR3 size: 14 residues. Germline V gene lookup returns CDR1 SNHLY and CDR2 FYNNEI. This CDR3 reads CASRKTGGGQPQHF. Written as DNA, the CDR3 is TGTGCCAGCAGAAAGACAGGGGGAGGTCAGCCCCAGCATTTT.

This clone was observed a handful of times. The rearrangement uses TRBV2 and TRBJ1-5; D not resolved. Germline V gene data show CDR1 as SNHLY and CDR2 as FYNNEI. The V end lost 6 bases, the J end lost 7 bases, and 13 bases lay between the germline ends. This CDR3 contains 13 residues. In DNA, the CDR3 is TGTGCCAGCAGCCTCCAGAGCGGGCAGCCCCAGCATTTT. Protein sequence: CASSLQSGQPQHF.

The chain has TRBV2 and TRBJ2-1; D unclear. The CDR3 is made up of 11 amino acids. CDR1 and CDR2 (germline): SNHLY, FYNNEI. Trimming cost V 11 bases and J 8 bases, with 13 bases left between them. The CDR3 DNA is TGTGCCTCGTCCCACGTGGATGAGCAGTTCTTC. Its translation is CASSHVDEQFF.

This rearrangement joins TRBV5-4 to TRBJ2-5; 7 bases line up with TRBD1. This CDR3 has 14 residues. The V segment lost 2 bases and the J segment 5 bases; nucleotides outside the gene matches: 6. CDR1 SGHNT and CDR2 YYREEE come from the germline V gene (reference sequence). The CDR3 region is CASSLQGFRETQYF. Here the CDR3 DNA reads TGTGCCAGCAGCTTACAGGGGTTCCGGGAGACCCAGTACTTC.

V is TRBV11-2 and J is TRBJ2-3; D possibly uses TRBD1 or TRBD2 (5 bases each). CDR3 length: 14 residues. V was shortened by 3 bases and J by 4 bases, with 11 bases between the two germline ends. CDR1 and CDR2 from the germline V gene are SGHAT and FQNNGV. The CDR3 region has the DNA TGTGCCAGCAGCTTGGGGCTAGCTCCAGATACGCAGTATTTT. This codes for CASSLGLAPDTQYF.

This rearrangement joins TRBV6-1 to TRBJ2-7; 7 nucleotides agree with TRBD1. Trimming cost V 9 bases and J 0 bases; bases outside gene matches: 8. Germline V gene lookup returns CDR1 MNHNS and CDR2 SASEGT. CDR3 size: 14 residues. CDR3 protein: CASQKDRRSYEQYF. The CDR3 bases are TGTGCCAGTCAAAAGGACAGGCGCTCCTACGAGCAGTACTTC.

This rearrangement joins TRBV7-9 to TRBJ2-1; 7 positions agree with TRBD1. This CDR3 comprises 15 residues. CDR1 and CDR2 from the germline V gene are SEHNR and FQNEAQ (reference sequence). V lost 6 bases and J lost 5; bases outside the gene matches: 10. CDR3 nucleotides: TGTGCCAGCAGAACTCCGGACAGGACAAACAATGAGCAGTTCTTC. Translation gives CASRTPDRTNNEQFF.

This clone appeared a few times. CDR3 coding DNA: TGTGCCAGCTCACCGAGCGGGACGGAATATGGCTACACCTTC. Encoded protein: CASSPSGTEYGYTF. The J gene is TRBJ1-2, the V gene TRBV18, with D perhaps TRBD1 (5 bases). The CDR3 is 14 residues long. The V end was cut by 3 bases, the J end by 5 bases, with 13 bases between. The germline gives CDR1 KGHSH, CDR2 LQKENI.

This clone turned up a few times. This sequence joins TRBV11-1 and TRBJ2-3; TRBD2 agrees at 7 bases. Germline V lookup: CDR1 SGHAT, CDR2 FQDESV (reference sequence). The CDR3 totals 12 residues. The V segment lost 8 bases and the J segment 6 bases; nucleotides outside the gene matches: 5. Here the CDR3 reads CASQAGSDTQYF. The CDR3 DNA reads TGTGCCAGCCAAGCGGGGTCCGATACGCAGTATTTT.

The V gene is TRBV6-1, the J gene TRBJ2-1, with D unresolved. The CDR3 totals 13 residues. The germline V gene has CDR1 MNHNS and CDR2 SASEGT. Trimming pared 2 bases from V and 8 bases from J, leaving 10 bases between. The CDR3 DNA reads as TGTGCCAGCAGTGAAAACCCCGCCCATGAGCAGTTCTTC. It encodes CASSENPAHEQFF.

The chain is built from TRBV9 and TRBJ1-2; D is perhaps TRBD1 (5 bases). CDR1 is SGDLS and CDR2 is YYNGEE in the germline V gene. V was pared by 0 bases and J by 6 bases, with 18 bases between. This CDR3 has 16 residues. Here the CDR3 DNA reads TGTGCCAGCAGCGTAGAAGTCCATGGCAGGGAAGATGGCTACACCTTC. It codes for CASSVEVHGREDGYTF. Combining the CDR3 with reference TRBV9 and TRBJ1-2 gives the whole variable domain DSGVTQTPKHLITATGQRVTLRCSPRSGDLSVYWYQQSLDQGLQFLIQYYNGEERAKGNILERFSAQQFPDLHSELNLSSLELGDSALYFCASSVEVHGREDGYTFGSGTRLTVV.

The chain combines TRBV29-1 with TRBJ1-1, with a tentative D call TRBD1 (5 bases). There are 15 residues in the CDR3. CDR1 and CDR2 (germline): SQVTM, ANQGSEA. With 4 bases removed from V and 1 base from J, the gap between germline ends came to 16 bases. As DNA, the CDR3 is TGCAGCGTTGCGGCAACGGGACTCGCGAACACTGAAGCTTTCTTT. The encoded protein is CSVAATGLANTEAFF.

The chain recombines TRBV9 with TRBJ2-1; no definite D call. The CDR3 runs to 15 residues. Germline-derived CDR1 and CDR2 are SGDLS and YYNGEE. V was trimmed by 0 bases and J by 0 bases, leaving 7 bases between them. This chain's CDR3 is CASSVGISSYNEQFF. DNA for the CDR3: TGTGCCAGCAGCGTAGGTATCAGCTCCTACAATGAGCAGTTCTTC.

The chain joins TRBV5-1 to TRBJ2-7; 10 nucleotides agree with TRBD1. The V gene's germline CDR1 is SGHRS and CDR2 YFSETQ. The CDR3 spans 14 residues. The J segment lost 6 bases and the V segment lost 2 bases, leaving 5 bases of the junction unmatched. In DNA, the CDR3 is TGCGCCAGCAGCTTAGGGACAGGGGTGGTCGAGCAGTACTTC. Amino acids: CASSLGTGVVEQYF. The full variable domain, its missing parts supplied by reference TRBV5-1 and TRBJ2-7, is KAGVTQTPRYLIKTRGQQVTLSCSPISGHRSVSWYQQTPGQGLQFLFEYFSETQRNKGNFPGRFSGRQFSNSRSEMNVSTLELGDSALYLCASSLGTGVVEQYFGPGTRLTVT.

V usage is TRBV9 and J usage is TRBJ2-5; TRBD2 is a possible D gene (6 bases). CDR3 size: 15 residues. Germline CDR1 reads SGDLS; CDR2 reads YYNGEE. V was trimmed by 3 bases and J by 0 bases, leaving 12 bases between them. CDR3 nucleotides: TGTGCCAGCAGCGCCAGCCGGGAGTACCAAGAGACCCAGTACTTC. It is translated as CASSASREYQETQYF. Together with reference TRBV9 and TRBJ2-5, the CDR3 gives the full variable domain: DSGVTQTPKHLITATGQRVTLRCSPRSGDLSVYWYQQSLDQGLQFLIQYYNGEERAKGNILERFSAQQFPDLHSELNLSSLELGDSALYFCASSASREYQETQYFGPGTRLLVL.

The chain combines TRBV6-1 with TRBJ2-7; TRBD2 matches at 12 bases. The length of the CDR3 is 15 residues. CDR1 is MNHNS and CDR2 is SASEGT in the germline V gene. After removal of 5 bases from V and 7 bases from J, the junction contained 9 bases not matched to a gene. This CDR3 reads CASSPRTSGTKEQYF. The CDR3 DNA reads as TGTGCCAGCAGTCCACGGACTAGCGGGACCAAGGAGCAGTACTTC.

The chain is built from TRBV2 and TRBJ1-4; D gene unclear. This CDR3 comprises 14 residues. From germline, CDR1 is SNHLY and CDR2 FYNNEI. V shed 2 bases and J shed 6 bases, with 10 bases lying between them. This chain's CDR3 is CASSERSVYEKLFF. As DNA, the CDR3 is TGTGCCAGCAGTGAAAGGAGTGTATATGAAAAACTGTTTTTT.

The sample holds a few counts of this clone. This chain's CDR3 is CASSLAGGEDTQYF. CDR3 nucleotides: TGCGCCAGCAGCTTGGCGGGAGGAGAAGATACGCAGTATTTT. The chain recombines TRBV5-1 with TRBJ2-3, with 7 nucleotides matching TRBD2. After removal of 0 bases from V and 5 bases from J, the junction contained 3 bases not matched to a gene. Germline V CDR1 and CDR2: SGHRS, YFSETQ. The CDR3 totals 14 residues.

This clone was observed a single time. V is TRBV7-2 and J is TRBJ1-2, with a possible D match to TRBD1 (5 bases). The CDR3 contains 14 residues. Germline loops: CDR1 SGHTA, CDR2 FQGNSA. V was clipped by 1 base and J by 4 bases, with 10 bases between them. The CDR3 spells CASSLDRSGYGYTF. The CDR3 coding sequence is TGTGCCAGCAGCTTAGACAGGTCGGGCTATGGCTACACCTTC.

In DNA form, the CDR3 reads TGTGCCAGCAGCTCGTTAAACCGGGACAGGGACTACGAGCAGTACTTC. Amino acids: CASSSLNRDRDYEQYF. J is TRBJ2-7 and V is TRBV7-2; 9 nucleotides agree with TRBD1. V was pared by 4 bases and J by 3 bases, with 10 bases of the junction left unmatched. CDR1 SGHTA and CDR2 FQGNSA come from the germline V gene. CDR3 length equals 16 residues.

The J gene is TRBJ2-3, the V gene TRBV5-8; possibly TRBD2 for D (6 bases). The CDR3 is 17 amino acids. Trimming removed 4 bases at V and 2 bases at J, with 20 bases between. Per germline, CDR1 SGHTS and CDR2 YDEGEE. In nucleotides, the CDR3 is TGTGCCAGCAGCCGTACGCCAATCCTAGCGCTCACAGATACGCAGTATTTT. It translates to CASSRTPILALTDTQYF.

This clone has just a few counts. The V call is TRBV28, the J call TRBJ2-5; D gene uncertain. The CDR3 extends over 12 amino acids. Looked up from germline, CDR1 is MDHEN and CDR2 is SYDVKM. The V end lost 1 base, the J end lost 5 bases, and 5 bases lay between the germline ends. CDR3 amino acids: CASSLYGETQYF. CDR3 in DNA: TGTGCCAGCAGTTTATATGGTGAGACCCAGTACTTC.

This clone was seen more than once but under ten times. CDR3 coding DNA: TGCGCCAGCAGCTTGGGTGGGCCGGGGACTTGGGTGGAGACCCAGTACTTC. It codes for CASSLGGPGTWVETQYF. The V and J genes are TRBV5-1 and TRBJ2-5; tentative D call: TRBD2 (6 bases). Germline CDR1 reads SGHRS; CDR2 reads YFSETQ. This CDR3 is built from 17 residues. With 0 bases removed from V and 5 bases from J, the gap between germline ends came to 20 bases.

The table lists this clone with a few counts. J is TRBJ2-3 and V is TRBV27; D may be TRBD2 (6 bases). V lost 4 bases to trimming and J lost 5 bases, with 19 bases between them. The CDR3 has 16 residues. Looked up from germline, CDR1 is MNHEY and CDR2 is SMNVEV (reference sequence). Here the CDR3 reads CASSSPGRPRGDTQYF. CDR3 DNA sequence: TGTGCCAGCAGTTCCCCCGGGAGACCTCGGGGAGATACGCAGTATTTT.

The chain links TRBV6-1 to TRBJ2-2; 8 bases fit TRBD2. The ends lost 7 bases at V and 5 bases at J; junction bases unmatched: 9. This CDR3 contains 15 residues. Germline lookup yields CDR1 MNHNS and CDR2 SASEGT. For the CDR3, the DNA is TGTGCCAGCAAAGCGGGAGTAGGGGCTACCGGGGAGCTGTTTTTT. Translated: CASKAGVGATGELFF.

The V gene is TRBV20-1, the J gene TRBJ2-1; D remains unclear. Germline values: CDR1 DFQATT, CDR2 SNEGSKA (reference sequence). The CDR3 runs 11 residues. V lost 5 bases to trimming and J lost 8 bases, with 10 bases between them. CDR3 bases: TGCAGTGCTTCTAGGATGGATGAGCAGTTCTTC. Its protein product is CSASRMDEQFF.

This chain connects TRBV19 to TRBJ2-2, with 8 bases lining up with TRBD1. The V gene's germline CDR1 is LNHDA and CDR2 SQIVND (reference sequence). With V trimmed by 7 bases and J by 1 base, 5 bases remained unmatched. This CDR3 has 15 amino acids. CDR3 amino acids: CASIRTGRNTGELFF. In DNA form, the CDR3 reads TGTGCCAGTATCCGGACAGGGCGGAACACCGGGGAGCTGTTTTTT.